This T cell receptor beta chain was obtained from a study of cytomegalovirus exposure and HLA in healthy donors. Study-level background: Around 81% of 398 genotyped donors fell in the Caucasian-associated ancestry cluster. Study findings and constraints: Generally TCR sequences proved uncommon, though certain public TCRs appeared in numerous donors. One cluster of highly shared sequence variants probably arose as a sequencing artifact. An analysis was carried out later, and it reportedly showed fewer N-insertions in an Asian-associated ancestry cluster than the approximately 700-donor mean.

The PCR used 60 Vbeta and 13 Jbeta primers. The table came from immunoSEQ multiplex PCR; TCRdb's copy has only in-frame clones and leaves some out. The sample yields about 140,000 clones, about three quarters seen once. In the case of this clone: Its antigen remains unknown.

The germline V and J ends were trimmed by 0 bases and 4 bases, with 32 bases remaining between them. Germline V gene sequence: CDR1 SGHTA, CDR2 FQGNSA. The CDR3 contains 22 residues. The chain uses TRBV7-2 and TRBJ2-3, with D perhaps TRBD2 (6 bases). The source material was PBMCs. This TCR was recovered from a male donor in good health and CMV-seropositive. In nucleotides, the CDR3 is TGTGCCAGCAGCTTAGCATCTTACGGTAGCGGAATCTTAAGACGTGTCTCAGATACGCAGTATTTT. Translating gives CASSLASYGSGILRRVSDTQYF.